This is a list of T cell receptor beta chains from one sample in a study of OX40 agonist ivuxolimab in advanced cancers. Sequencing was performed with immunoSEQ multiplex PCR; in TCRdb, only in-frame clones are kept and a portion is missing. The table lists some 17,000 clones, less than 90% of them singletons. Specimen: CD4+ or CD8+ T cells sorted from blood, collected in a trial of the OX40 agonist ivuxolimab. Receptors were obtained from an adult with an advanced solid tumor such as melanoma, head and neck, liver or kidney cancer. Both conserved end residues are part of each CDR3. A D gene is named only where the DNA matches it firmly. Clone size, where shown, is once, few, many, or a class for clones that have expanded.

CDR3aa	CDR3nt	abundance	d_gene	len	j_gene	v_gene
CASTTTGSGRFF	TGTGCCAGCACCACGACGGGTAGCGGGCGGTTCTTC	-	TRBD2	12	TRBJ2-1	TRBV6-5
CASSRDGTGNYGYTF	TGCGCCAGCAGCCGGGACGGGACAGGCAACTATGGCTACACCTTC	-	TRBD1	15	TRBJ1-2	TRBV4-3
CASSLGPQETQYF	TGTGCCAGCAGTTTAGGACCTCAAGAGACCCAGTACTTC	-	-	13	TRBJ2-5	TRBV27
CASSYSANTEAFF	TGTGCCAGCAGTTACTCGGCGAACACTGAAGCTTTCTTT	few	-	13	TRBJ1-1	TRBV6-6
CASSPRGTMTYNEQFF	TGCGCCAGCAGCCCGCGAGGCACGATGACCTACAATGAGCAGTTCTTC	-	-	16	TRBJ2-1	TRBV5-1
CASSPGYNEQFF	TGTGCCAGCAGCCCGGGGTACAATGAGCAGTTCTTC	once	-	12	TRBJ2-1	TRBV7-6
CASSQRRLGSHRPKLFF	TGTGCCAGCAGCCAGAGGAGGTTGGGATCACATCGGCCAAAACTGTTTTTT	-	-	17	TRBJ1-4	TRBV14
CASSQDQGRPNNEQFF	TGTGCCAGCAGCCAAGACCAGGGTAGACCGAACAATGAGCAGTTCTTC	-	-	16	TRBJ2-1	TRBV4-2
CASPGDSVCEQYF	TGTGCGAGTCCCGGAGACAGCGTCTGCGAGCAGTACTTC	-	-	13	TRBJ2-7	TRBV19
CASSLLLTTNEKLFF	TGTGCCAGCAGCTTACTTTTGACAACTAATGAAAAACTGTTTTTT	-	-	15	TRBJ1-4	TRBV7-8
CASSSTRDRGRRAFF	TGCGCCAGCAGCTCTACCCGGGACAGGGGCCGAAGGGCTTTCTTT	-	TRBD1	15	TRBJ1-1	TRBV5-1
CASSLSGESPYEQYF	TGTGCCAGCAGTTTATCGGGCGAGTCCCCCTACGAGCAGTACTTC	-	-	15	TRBJ2-7	TRBV27
CASSLDTRELETQYF	TGTGCCAGCAGCTTAGATACCCGCGAGCTTGAGACCCAGTACTTC	once	-	15	TRBJ2-5	TRBV7-9
CASRDLRDRYQPQHF	TGTGCCAGCAGAGACCTCCGGGACAGGTATCAGCCCCAGCATTTT	-	TRBD1	15	TRBJ1-5	TRBV6-5
CASRDRDREKLFF	TGTGCCAGCAGGGATAGGGATCGTGAAAAACTGTTTTTT	-	-	13	TRBJ1-4	TRBV7-9
CASSHLRELGYIQYF	TGTGCCAGCAGCCATCTACGGGAGTTGGGATACATTCAGTACTTC	-	-	15	TRBJ2-4	TRBV11-2
CASSQRETGTYEQYF	TGTGCCAGCAGCCAAAGGGAGACAGGAACCTACGAGCAGTACTTC	-	-	15	TRBJ2-7	TRBV4-2
CASSLGRLAYEQYF	TGTGCCAGCAGCTTAGGACGTCTCGCCTACGAGCAGTACTTC	-	-	14	TRBJ2-7	TRBV13
CASLTGDRSKLTQYF	TGTGCCAGCCTAACGGGAGACAGGTCCAAGCTTACGCAGTATTTT	-	-	15	TRBJ2-3	TRBV28
CASSPRGGEINEKLFF	TGTGCCAGCAGCCCCCGGGGGGGCGAGATTAATGAAAAACTGTTTTTT	-	-	16	TRBJ1-4	TRBV7-9
CASSVEGGFQPQHF	TGTGCCAGCAGCGTCGAGGGGGGTTTCCAGCCCCAGCATTTT	-	-	14	TRBJ1-5	TRBV9
CASTVAGELFF	TGTGCCAGCACTGTGGCCGGGGAGCTGTTTTTT	-	-	11	TRBJ2-2	TRBV28
CASSTFGLADTDTQYF	TGTGCCAGTAGTACCTTCGGACTAGCGGACACAGATACGCAGTATTTT	-	TRBD2	16	TRBJ2-3	TRBV19
CASSRVGQETQYF	TGTGCCAGTAGTAGAGTCGGACAAGAGACCCAGTACTTC	-	-	13	TRBJ2-5	TRBV19
CASSEGLAGFNEQYF	TGTGCCAGCAGTGAAGGCCTAGCGGGTTTCAACGAGCAGTACTTC	-	TRBD2	15	TRBJ2-7	TRBV2
CASSPFKGGDSYEQYF	TGTGCCAGCAGCCCCTTCAAGGGGGGGGACTCCTACGAGCAGTACTTC	-	-	16	TRBJ2-7	TRBV7-9
CASSHDRQNTEAFF	TGTGCCAGCAGCCACGACAGACAGAACACTGAAGCTTTCTTT	-	-	14	TRBJ1-1	TRBV5-6
CASSQDRTGADEKLFF	TGCGCCAGCAGCCAAGATAGGACAGGGGCGGATGAAAAACTGTTTTTT	-	TRBD1	16	TRBJ1-4	TRBV4-3
CASSSDRVSNQPQHF	TGCGCCAGCAGCAGCGACAGGGTCTCGAATCAGCCCCAGCATTTT	-	TRBD1	15	TRBJ1-5	TRBV4-3
CASSLEAFLGHEQFF	TGTGCCAGCAGCTTGGAGGCGTTTTTAGGGCATGAGCAGTTCTTC	-	-	15	TRBJ2-1	TRBV11-2
CSVASGVQNEQFF	TGCAGCGTTGCGTCGGGAGTTCAAAATGAGCAGTTCTTC	-	-	13	TRBJ2-1	TRBV29-1
CASSAPGRVDIQYF	TGTGCCAGCAGCGCCCCCGGGCGCGTGGACATTCAGTACTTC	large	-	14	TRBJ2-4	TRBV9
CASSGSTEHTEAFF	TGTGCCAGCAGCGGCTCGACAGAGCACACTGAAGCTTTCTTT	-	-	14	TRBJ1-1	TRBV9
CASSKLAGGPHTATDTQYF	TGTGCCAGCAGCAAACTAGCGGGGGGGCCCCACACCGCAACAGATACGCAGTATTTT	-	TRBD2	19	TRBJ2-3	TRBV7-9
CASSFSSYNEQFF	TGTGCCAGCAGTTTCAGCTCCTACAATGAGCAGTTCTTC	-	-	13	TRBJ2-1	TRBV27
CSASGYGELFF	TGCAGTGCTAGCGGATACGGGGAGCTGTTTTTT	-	-	11	TRBJ2-2	TRBV20-1
CASSFYFGGTAVNTEAFF	TGTGCCAGCAGCTTCTATTTCGGAGGGACAGCCGTGAACACTGAAGCTTTCTTT	-	TRBD1	18	TRBJ1-1	TRBV4-2
CASSYSANTEAFF	TGTGCCAGCAGTTATTCAGCGAACACTGAAGCTTTCTTT	few	-	13	TRBJ1-1	TRBV6-5
CASKRREGSYEQYF	TGTGCCAGCAAAAGGCGGGAGGGCTCCTACGAGCAGTACTTC	once	TRBD2	14	TRBJ2-7	TRBV27
CASTPNVGNTEAFF	TGTGCCAGCACACCCAATGTAGGGAACACTGAAGCTTTCTTT	-	-	14	TRBJ1-1	TRBV4-2
CASSGPRDRTLSSYEQYF	TGTGCCAGCAGTGGACCCCGGGACAGGACTTTGAGCTCCTACGAGCAGTACTTC	-	TRBD1	18	TRBJ2-7	TRBV2